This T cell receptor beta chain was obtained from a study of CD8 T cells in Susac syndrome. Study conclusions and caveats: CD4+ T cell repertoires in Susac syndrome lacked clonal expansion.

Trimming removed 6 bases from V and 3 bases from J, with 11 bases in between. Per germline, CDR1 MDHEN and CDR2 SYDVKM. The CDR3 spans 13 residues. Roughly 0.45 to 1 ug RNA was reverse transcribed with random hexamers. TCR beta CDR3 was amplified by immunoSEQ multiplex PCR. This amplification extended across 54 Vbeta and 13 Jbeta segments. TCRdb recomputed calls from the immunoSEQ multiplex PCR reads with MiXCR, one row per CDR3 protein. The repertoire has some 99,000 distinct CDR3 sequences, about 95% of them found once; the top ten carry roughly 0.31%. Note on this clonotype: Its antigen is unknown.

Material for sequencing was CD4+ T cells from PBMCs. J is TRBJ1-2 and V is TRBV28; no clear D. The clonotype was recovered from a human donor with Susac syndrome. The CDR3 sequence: CASSPGRHYGYTF. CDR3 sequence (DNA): TGTGCCAGCAGCCCTGGACGGCACTATGGCTACACCTTC.